The entry below describes one T cell receptor (beta chain). What this receptor recognizes is not known. Base qualities are not recorded, but no much larger clone differs from it by a single base. To prepare the library, 5' RACE was applied. The listed sequencing device is Illumina HiSeq 2500. A second PCR of about 7 to 12 cycles was performed with a sample-barcoded 5' primer and a J-beta primer mix. A unique molecular identifier was introduced onto each TCR beta cDNA molecule by a template-switch 5' adaptor carrying 12 random nucleotides. Each sample yielded at least 3 million CDR3-containing paired-end reads. The Mint cDNA synthesis kit, primed by a TRBC-specific oligonucleotide, was used to synthesize first-strand cDNA from all RNA. Following uracil-DNA glycosylase treatment, all cDNA underwent a first 18-cycle PCR with the universal primers M1SS and BC2_uni_R. In the source study's methods: Each sample was normalized by randomly selecting 1 million high-quality reads, each carrying a distinct molecular identifier. Reads sharing molecular identifiers were discarded rather than binned into consensus sequences. CDR3 identification, clonotype clustering and error correction used MiTCR with a Q25 quality threshold and the strictest error-elimination algorithm. A nonparametric unseen species model with Euler transformation was used to estimate a lower bound on total TCR beta diversity. TCRdb reworked the public reads: Q25 trimming with fastp, MiXCR clone assembly, productive beta chains retained. One record per CDR3 amino acid sequence lists the most common genes and DNA. TCRdb assigned the V and J calls; the authors' analysis was not used. This sample has some 640,000 distinct CDR3 sequences in its table, and approximately 30% of those were observed once. The top ten constitute around 16% of the sample.

These data come from a study of blood T cells in healthy people across ages (dated by TCRdb to 2013 to 2016). Describing the broader study: Template switching captured roughly one uniquely barcoded TCR beta cDNA molecule per two T cells in model experiments. To track age-related changes in TCR beta repertoire diversity, the study relied on deep sequencing normalized with unique cDNA molecular identifiers. The donors were divided into four age groups: young (average 16 years), middle-aged (approximately 39), aged (approximately 62) and long-lived (around 80). To avoid experimental bias, donors of different ages were distributed randomly across sequencing lanes. The study analyzed two additional independent replicas of 1 million unique cDNA reads from the same blood draw for two donors, one aged 18 to 30 and one aged 80 or older. The full study reports these points: As age increased, observed TCR beta diversity per million T cells dropped in a roughly linear way, and a significant reduction was already evident by age around 41. The percentage of naive T cells measured by flow cytometry correlated strongly with observed TCR beta diversity. Because profiling used bulk unsorted PBMCs, naive and antigen-experienced compartments could not be compared conclusively. Estimates of total diversity based on one million sequenced T cells were considered lower bounds and underestimates. The CMV infection status of donors was not known, potentially confounding age-related changes in expanded clonotypes. Compared with the aged group, the long-lived group had more naive CD4+ T cells, fewer expanded clones and increased TCR diversity, suggesting age selection.

Systemically healthy Caucasian individuals from Russia, over 30 in total and aged about 6 to 95 years, were included as donors. Around 9.7 milliliters of peripheral blood were collected from each donor into EDTA-treated Vacutainer tubes. Ficoll-Paque density-gradient centrifugation was used to isolate PBMCs, with at least 7 million obtained per sample. Trizol reagent was used to extract total RNA from PBMCs, with at least 5 micrograms per sample. Naive CD45RAhigh/CD27high T cell percentages were measured by flow cytometry on a PBMC aliquot from every donor. The CDR3 covers 14 residues, taking in both the cysteine and the phenylalanine. CDR3 DNA is the only sequence kept; it has 42 bases, read in frame from the first base. For CDR1 and CDR2, the germline V gene lists KGHDR and SFDVKD.

The chain was built from TRBV24-1 and TRBJ2-5, with the D gene call left open. With the DNA end fitting TRBJ2-7 better, the J assignment may be wrong. The receptor was derived from an elderly woman in good health. The specimen sequenced was blood. At the DNA level, the sequence is TGTGCCACCAGTGATCGGTATAACGGCTACGAGCAGTACTTC. The resulting protein is CATSDRYNGYEQYF.